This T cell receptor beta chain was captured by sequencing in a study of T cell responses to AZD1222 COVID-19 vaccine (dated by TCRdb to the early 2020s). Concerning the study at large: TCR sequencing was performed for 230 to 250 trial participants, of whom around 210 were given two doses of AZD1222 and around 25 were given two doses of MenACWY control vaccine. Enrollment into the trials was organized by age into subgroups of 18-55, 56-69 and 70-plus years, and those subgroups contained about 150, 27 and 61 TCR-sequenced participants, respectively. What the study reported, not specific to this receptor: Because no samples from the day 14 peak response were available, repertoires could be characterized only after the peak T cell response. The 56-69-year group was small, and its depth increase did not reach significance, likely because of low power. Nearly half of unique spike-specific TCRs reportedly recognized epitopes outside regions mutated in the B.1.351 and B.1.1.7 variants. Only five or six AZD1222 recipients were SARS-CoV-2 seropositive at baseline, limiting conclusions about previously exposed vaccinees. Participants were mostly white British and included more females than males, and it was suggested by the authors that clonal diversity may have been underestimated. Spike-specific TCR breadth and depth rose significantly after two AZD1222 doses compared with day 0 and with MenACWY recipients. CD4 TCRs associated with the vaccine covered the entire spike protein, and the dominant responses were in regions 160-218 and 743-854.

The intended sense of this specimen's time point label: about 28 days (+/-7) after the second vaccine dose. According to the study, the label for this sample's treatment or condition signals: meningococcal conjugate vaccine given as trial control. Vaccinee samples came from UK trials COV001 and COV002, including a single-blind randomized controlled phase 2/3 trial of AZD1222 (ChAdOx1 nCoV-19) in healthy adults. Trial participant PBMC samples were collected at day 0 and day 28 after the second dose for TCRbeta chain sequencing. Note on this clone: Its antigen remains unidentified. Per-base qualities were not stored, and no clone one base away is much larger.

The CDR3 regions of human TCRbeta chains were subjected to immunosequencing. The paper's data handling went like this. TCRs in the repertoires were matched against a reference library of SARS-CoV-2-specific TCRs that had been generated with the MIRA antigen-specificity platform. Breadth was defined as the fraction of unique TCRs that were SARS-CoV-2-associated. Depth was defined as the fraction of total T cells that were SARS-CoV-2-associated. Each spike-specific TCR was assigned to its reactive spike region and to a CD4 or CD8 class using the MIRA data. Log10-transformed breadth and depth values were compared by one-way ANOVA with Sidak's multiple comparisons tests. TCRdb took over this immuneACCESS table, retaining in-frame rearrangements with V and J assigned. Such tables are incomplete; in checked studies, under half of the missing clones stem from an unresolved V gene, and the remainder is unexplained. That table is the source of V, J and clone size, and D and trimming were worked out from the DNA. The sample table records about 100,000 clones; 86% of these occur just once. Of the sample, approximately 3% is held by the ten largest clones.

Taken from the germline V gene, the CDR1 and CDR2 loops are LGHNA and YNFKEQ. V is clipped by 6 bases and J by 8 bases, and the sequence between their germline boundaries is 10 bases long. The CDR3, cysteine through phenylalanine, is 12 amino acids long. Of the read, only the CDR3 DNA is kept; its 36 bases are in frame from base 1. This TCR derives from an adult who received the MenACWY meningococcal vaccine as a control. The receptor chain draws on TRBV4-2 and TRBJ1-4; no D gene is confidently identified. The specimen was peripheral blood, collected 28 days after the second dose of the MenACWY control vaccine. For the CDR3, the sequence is CASSHLGEKLFF. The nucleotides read TGTGCCAGCAGTCATCTGGGGGAAAAACTGTTTTTT.